Shown below are 32 T cell receptor beta chains from a single sample sequenced in a study of beta chain features in type 1 diabetes. The whole isolated RNA underwent reverse transcription, so sequencing captured expressed TCRB transcripts. Profiled with immunoSEQ multiplex PCR; TCRdb holds only in-frame clones, not every one. There are under 450,000 clones in the sample; over 11% occur only once, and roughly 0.038% lies in the top ten. Sequencing was done on a sample of naive CD4+ T cells from blood. The receptors originated from a man aged 25 to 40 in good health.

This clone was recorded a few times. The genes are TRBV7-2 and TRBJ2-5; no definite D call. V lost 6 bases, J lost 5 bases, and 13 bases lay in between. The CDR3 is 13 amino acids. CDR1 and CDR2 (germline): SGHTA, FQGNSA. The CDR3 protein is CASSPFTEETQYF. For the CDR3, the DNA is TGTGCCAGCAGTCCTTTCACAGAGGAGACCCAGTACTTC.

The J gene is TRBJ2-4, the V gene TRBV14, with unresolved D. The CDR3 contains 12 residues. The V gene's germline CDR1 is SGHDN and CDR2 FVKESK. The V gene lost 1 base and the J gene lost 15 bases, with 13 bases spanning the gap. The CDR3 protein is CASSQVPWGLYF. For the CDR3, the DNA is TGTGCCAGCAGCCAAGTGCCCTGGGGTCTGTACTTC.

This chain uses TRBV5-6 with TRBJ2-5; TRBD2 might be the D (5 bases). V was pared by 2 bases and J by 2 bases, with 7 bases between. This CDR3 is built from 13 residues. The germline gives CDR1 SGHDT, CDR2 YYEEEE. The CDR3 loop is CASSFTGQETQYF. In DNA form, the CDR3 reads TGTGCCAGCAGCTTTACGGGACAAGAGACCCAGTACTTC.

This clone has only a few counts. The chain joins TRBV7-9 to TRBJ1-6; D is ambiguous. CDR1 is SEHNR, CDR2 FQNEAQ, per germline (reference sequence). Trimming removed 2 bases from V and 7 bases from J, with 9 bases in between. The CDR3 extends over 14 amino acids. The DNA for the CDR3 is TGTGCCAGCAGCTTAATAGTCGGGAATTCACCCCTCCACTTT. This codes for CASSLIVGNSPLHF.

In regard to this clone: This CDR3 is also generated by other DNA sequences in the sample. V gene TRBV7-2 combines with J gene TRBJ2-1, with TRBD2 as a possible D gene (6 bases). The CDR3 extends over 12 amino acids. Trimming stripped 3 bases from V and 8 bases from J, with 8 bases between. Germline V lookup: CDR1 SGHTA, CDR2 FQGNSA. CDR3 sequence reads: CASSLRGDEQFF. The DNA for the CDR3 is TGTGCCAGCAGCTTGCGCGGGGATGAGCAGTTCTTC.

A word on this clone: An end of the junction does not agree with germline; a read error may underlie this. The chain couples TRBV11-2 to TRBJ2-4; maybe TRBD1 (6 bases). Germline loops: CDR1 SGHAT, CDR2 FQNNGV. The CDR3 runs 16 residues. CDR3 nucleotides: TGTGCCAGCAGTTTAGTGGTACAGGGAGCCAAAAACATTCAGTACTTC. Residues: CASSLVVQGAKNIQYF. The whole variable domain, filled in from reference TRBV11-2 and TRBJ2-4, reads EAGVAQSPRYKIIEKRQSVAFWCNPISGHATLYWYQQILGQGPKLLIQFQNNGVVDDSQLPKDRFSAERLKGVDSTLKIQPAKLEDSAVYLCASSLVVQGAKNIQYFGAGTRLSVL.

V is TRBV2 and J is TRBJ1-2, with D hard to call. V was clipped by 4 bases and J by 2 bases, with 5 bases between them. The germline V gene encodes CDR1 SNHLY and CDR2 FYNNEI. The CDR3 consists of 12 residues. CDR3 amino acids: CASSAQNYGYTF. The CDR3 nucleotides read TGTGCCAGCAGTGCCCAGAACTATGGCTACACCTTC.

The chain combines TRBV13 with TRBJ1-1; TRBD1 is a possible D gene (6 bases). The CDR3 is made up of 15 amino acids. Trimming left V 1 base short and J 3 bases short, with 12 bases between. Looked up from germline, CDR1 is PRHDT and CDR2 is FYEKMQ (reference sequence). CDR3 in DNA: TGTGCCAGCAGCTTAGTTCCGGGGGCGGACACTGAAGCTTTCTTT. Protein: CASSLVPGADTEAFF.

Notes on this clone: The sample has other DNA sequences that encode this CDR3 too. V is TRBV7-2 and J is TRBJ2-3; D call uncertain. With 1 base removed from V and 1 base from J, the gap between germline ends came to 3 bases. This CDR3 has 13 residues. Germline CDR1 reads SGHTA; CDR2 reads FQGNSA. DNA of the CDR3: TGTGCCAGCAGCTTAGACCGCACAGATACGCAGTATTTT. Its translation: CASSLDRTDTQYF.

This clone showed up just a few times. The rearrangement links TRBV29-1 to TRBJ1-2; 9 positions agree with TRBD1. After removal of 6 bases from V and 8 bases from J, the junction contained 7 bases not matched to a gene. The length of the CDR3 is 12 residues. Germline CDR1 reads SQVTM; CDR2 reads ANQGSEA. CDR3 coding DNA: TGCAGCGTCGGGACAGGGAGCGGGGGCTACACCTTC. This codes for CSVGTGSGGYTF.

Only a few counts were recorded for this clone. In DNA, the CDR3 is TGTGCCAGCAGCGTAGAATCCAGACGCTACACCTTC. This encodes CASSVESRRYTF. The chain joins TRBV7-9 to TRBJ1-2; D gene ambiguous. Germline V CDR1 and CDR2: SEHNR, FQNEAQ (reference sequence). The CDR3 loop spans 12 amino acids. V dropped 5 bases and J dropped 9 bases, with 13 bases sitting between them.

As to this clone: Other DNA sequences from this sample encode an identical CDR3 as well. The rearrangement uses TRBV20-1 and TRBJ2-5; D is uncertain. Germline CDR1 is DFQATT and CDR2 is SNEGSKA (reference sequence). The V and J ends lost 4 bases and 3 bases respectively, with 3 bases between them. The CDR3 sequence is 10 residues long. CDR3 DNA sequence: TGCAGTGCTACCGAAGAGACCCAGTACTTC. Protein product: CSATEETQYF.

As to this clone: Additional DNA sequences in this sample encode the identical CDR3. The chain links TRBV9 to TRBJ2-1; 10 nucleotides agree with TRBD2. Looked up from germline, CDR1 is SGDLS and CDR2 is YYNGEE. V shed 0 bases, J shed 8 bases, and the junction held 5 bases outside the gene matches. This CDR3 spans 15 amino acids. The CDR3 here is CASSVGGLAVYEQFF. For the CDR3, the DNA is TGTGCCAGCAGCGTAGGAGGACTAGCGGTCTATGAGCAGTTCTTC.

The chain is built from TRBV5-5 and TRBJ2-3; TRBD1 matches at 8 bases. V dropped 3 bases and J dropped 1; count of bases not matched to a gene: 7. From germline, CDR1 is SGHKS and CDR2 YYEKEE (reference sequence). CDR3 length equals 16 residues. CDR3 loop: CASSSYLTGGTDTQYF. CDR3 DNA sequence: TGTGCCAGCAGCTCCTACCTGACAGGGGGCACAGATACGCAGTATTTT.

A few counts support this clone. In nucleotides, the CDR3 is TGTGCCTGGAGTGTACGTGCGGGAGGTGGAAAACTGTTTTTT. This encodes CAWSVRAGGGKLFF. The chain employs TRBV30 and TRBJ1-4; the D is unclear. Germline assignment: CDR1 GTSNPN and CDR2 SVGIG (reference sequence). V dropped 0 bases and J dropped 10 bases, with 15 bases sitting between them. This CDR3 is built from 14 residues.

The chain employs TRBV7-2 and TRBJ1-4; D remains ambiguous. Per the germline V gene, CDR1 is SGHTA and CDR2 is FQGNSA. V lost 1 base, J lost 9 bases, and 9 bases lay in between. This CDR3 region has 13 residues. CDR3 coding DNA: TGTGCCAGCAGCTTAGGACACGGGCAAAAACTGTTTTTT. Translation gives CASSLGHGQKLFF. Full variable domain (outside the CDR3, taken from reference TRBV7-2 and TRBJ1-4): GAGVSQSPSNKVTEKGKDVELRCDPISGHTALYWYRQSLGQGLEFLIYFQGNSAPDKSGLPSDRFSAERTGGSVSTLTIQRTQQEDSAVYLCASSLGHGQKLFFGSGTQLSVL.

Only a few counts were recorded for this clone. J is TRBJ2-7 and V is TRBV7-9, with 9 bases lining up with TRBD1. The CDR3 is 15 amino acids. Trimming cost V 5 bases and J 5 bases; bases outside gene matches: 10. The germline V gene encodes CDR1 SEHNR and CDR2 FQNEAQ (reference sequence). Written as DNA, the CDR3 is TGTGCCAGCAGCAGAACAGGGGGCATGAGCGACGAGCAGTACGTC. It is translated as CASSRTGGMSDEQYV.

This chain uses TRBV20-1 with TRBJ2-1; perhaps TRBD2 as D (5 bases). Germline CDR1 DFQATT, CDR2 SNEGSKA (reference sequence). The CDR3 is 11 residues long. As DNA, the CDR3 is TGCAGCGGGGAAAGCTACAATGAGCAGTTCTTC. Translating it yields CSGESYNEQFF.

This clone was seen more than once but under ten times. Other DNA sequences of this sample code for an identical CDR3. The chain recombines TRBV5-4 with TRBJ2-1, with 7 bases identical to TRBD1. Germline assignment: CDR1 SGHNT and CDR2 YYREEE (reference sequence). The V segment lost 0 bases and the J segment 2 bases; nucleotides outside the gene matches: 2. The CDR3 sequence is 15 residues long. CDR3 in DNA: TGTGCCAGCAGCTTGGGACAGGGCACCTACAATGAGCAGTTCTTC. Amino acid sequence: CASSLGQGTYNEQFF.

This clone was recorded a few times. The chain carries TRBV4-3 and TRBJ1-4; 7 bases are a match to TRBD1. V lost 3 bases to trimming and J lost 5 bases; unmatched junction nucleotides: 6. This CDR3 spans 15 amino acids. The germline V gene has CDR1 LGHNA and CDR2 YSLEER. The DNA of the CDR3 is TGCGCCAGCAGCCAGGAGGGGGCGAGGAATGAAAAACTGTTTTTT. It is translated as CASSQEGARNEKLFF.

The chain is built from TRBV7-6 and TRBJ2-3; 7 bases are shared with TRBD2. The ends lost 1 base at V and 4 bases at J; junction bases unmatched: 14. The CDR3 has 18 residues. CDR1 SGHVS and CDR2 FNYEAQ come from the germline V gene. In DNA form, the CDR3 reads TGTGCCAGCAGCTTAGGACTAGGCGGGAGTTTGAGCCCAGATACGCAGTATTTT. Translating gives CASSLGLGGSLSPDTQYF. Looking up the rest from reference TRBV7-6 and TRBJ2-3 gives the full variable domain: GAGVSQSPRYKVTKRGQDVALRCDPISGHVSLYWYRQALGQGPEFLTYFNYEAQQDKSGLPNDRFSAERPEGSISTLTIQRTEQRDSAMYRCASSLGLGGSLSPDTQYFGPGTRLTVL.

The genes are TRBV7-2 and TRBJ2-1; D gene unclear. The germline gives CDR1 SGHTA, CDR2 FQGNSA. The CDR3 totals 13 residues. With 5 bases removed from V and 4 bases from J, the gap between germline ends came to 9 bases. This chain's CDR3 is CASSRGRYNEQFF. CDR3 nucleotides: TGTGCCAGCAGCCGTGGGCGGTACAATGAGCAGTTCTTC.

This clone was observed a few times. DNA for the CDR3: TGTGCCAGCAGTTTCCCCGCCCGGCGGACAGGGAGCTATGGCTACACCTTC. Protein product: CASSFPARRTGSYGYTF. The rearrangement uses TRBV27 and TRBJ1-2; 8 bases agree with TRBD1. V dropped 3 bases and J dropped 4; count of bases not matched to a gene: 13. This CDR3 spans 17 amino acids. Germline V gene lookup returns CDR1 MNHEY and CDR2 SMNVEV (reference sequence).

This chain uses TRBV7-6 with TRBJ2-1; D is ambiguous. Germline V gene data show CDR1 as SGHVS and CDR2 as FNYEAQ. Between the trimmed V and J ends, which lost 1 base and 4 bases, there was a span of 14 bases. This CDR3 is built from 16 residues. The CDR3 coding sequence is TGTGCCAGCAGCTTAGGCCCCCTTTCCCGATACAATGAGCAGTTCTTC. It is translated as CASSLGPLSRYNEQFF. Full variable domain (rest looked up from reference TRBV7-6 and TRBJ2-1): GAGVSQSPRYKVTKRGQDVALRCDPISGHVSLYWYRQALGQGPEFLTYFNYEAQQDKSGLPNDRFSAERPEGSISTLTIQRTEQRDSAMYRCASSLGPLSRYNEQFFGPGTRLTVL.

J is TRBJ2-1 and V is TRBV27; 10 nucleotides agree with TRBD1. The trim removed 3 bases at V and 2 bases at J, leaving 4 bases unmatched. CDR1 and CDR2 from the germline V gene are MNHEY and SMNVEV (reference sequence). This CDR3 contains 16 residues. The CDR3 sequence: CASSFWDRGTYNEQFF. The CDR3, as DNA: TGTGCCAGCAGTTTCTGGGACAGGGGAACCTACAATGAGCAGTTCTTC.

This clone was detected only a few times. The rearrangement joins TRBV25-1 to TRBJ2-3; TRBD2 is a possible D gene (5 bases). Germline CDR1 MGHDK, CDR2 SYGVNS. V lost 2 bases and J 5 bases, leaving 5 bases between the germline ends. The CDR3 loop spans 12 amino acids. This CDR3 reads CASSERGDTQYF. The CDR3 nucleotides are TGTGCCAGCAGTGAACGGGGAGATACGCAGTATTTT.

This clone was detected only a few times. CDR3 nucleotide sequence: TGTGCCAGCAGTCTAGTTGGGACTAGCGGGAGTTGGGAGCAGTACGTC. Its protein product is CASSLVGTSGSWEQYV. V usage is TRBV7-8 and J usage is TRBJ2-7; 14 bases map to TRBD2. CDR1 and CDR2 from the germline V gene are SGHVS and FQNEAQ. V was clipped by 6 bases and J by 7 bases; unmatched bases: 11. This CDR3 contains 16 residues.

The chain links TRBV21-1 to TRBJ2-1; the D call of TRBD1 is as the table states it, not checked on the DNA. TRBV21-1 counts as a pseudogene. The CDR3 totals 13 residues. The chain's CDR3 is CASSKAGGAGGFF. CDR3 bases: TGTGCCAGCAGCAAAGCGGGTGGGGCAGGCGGGTTCTTC.

This clone was counted between two and nine times. V and J are TRBV5-1 and TRBJ1-4; D is unresolved. The CDR3 consists of 14 residues. Germline values: CDR1 SGHRS, CDR2 YFSETQ. Trimming left V 5 bases short and J 8 bases short, with 16 bases between. CDR3 nucleotide sequence: TGCGCCAGCAGTCTAAGCGGTATTGGCGAAAAACTGTTTTTT. Translation gives CASSLSGIGEKLFF.

There are a few counts of this clone. The rearrangement joins TRBV18 to TRBJ1-1; a weak D match, TRBD1 (6 bases). Germline CDR1 and CDR2: KGHSH and LQKENI. The CDR3 loop spans 16 amino acids. Trimming removed 6 bases from V and 4 bases from J, with 21 bases in between. CDR3 bases: TGTGCCAGCTCCCAATTTCTACTCCCGGGGGCCACTGAAGCTTTCTTT. It encodes CASSQFLLPGATEAFF.

This clone was detected a few times. The chain combines TRBV9 with TRBJ2-3, with 8 bases matching TRBD2. Losses at the gene ends were 2 bases for V and 1 base for J; bases not matched to a gene: 6. The CDR3 has 16 amino acids. The germline gives CDR1 SGDLS, CDR2 YYNGEE. CDR3 region: CASSVWTSRRTDTQYF. The CDR3 DNA follows: TGTGCCAGCAGCGTCTGGACTAGCAGACGCACAGATACGCAGTATTTT.

This clone was detected only a few times. V usage is TRBV9 and J usage is TRBJ1-4; a weak D match, TRBD1 (5 bases). Germline V gene lookup returns CDR1 SGDLS and CDR2 YYNGEE. The CDR3 has 13 residues. V was shortened by 3 bases and J by 8 bases, with 11 bases between the two germline ends. In DNA, the CDR3 is TGTGCCAGCAGCGCGGGGGAGAGGGAAAAACTGTTTTTT. This encodes CASSAGEREKLFF.